The 11 T cell receptor beta chains presented below share a single source sample, sequenced in a study of vaccination effects on CD4 cells after COVID-19. Under the ViraFEST assay, PBMC were stimulated with viral peptide pools so that antigen-specific CD4+ T cells expanded. Sequencing was performed afterwards. Following culture for around 9 days, CD4+ T cells were isolated. The infection with SARS-CoV-2 (confirmed by PCR) occurred in this person between March and December 2020. Their cognate antigens are unknown. Method: immunoSEQ multiplex PCR; TCRdb's copy keeps in-frame clones and lacks some. Here the sample spans tens of thousands of clones, roughly 69% being singletons. The input for sequencing was CD4+ T cells from PBMCs cultured with HCoV-NL63 spike peptides, taken before COVID-19 vaccination. The receptors derive from a human donor who had a prior SARS-CoV-2 infection.

In this sample, this clone turned up once. The chain combines TRBV7-8 with TRBJ1-1; no reliable D call. The V end was cut by 1 base, the J end by 2 bases, with 8 bases between. The CDR3 sequence is 14 residues long. Germline CDR1 and CDR2: SGHVS and FQNEAQ. CDR3 residues: CASSLGEVNTEAFF. CDR3 nucleotides: TGTGCCAGCAGCTTAGGGGAGGTAAACACTGAAGCTTTCTTT.

This clone was detected many times. This sequence joins TRBV3-1 (or the pseudogene TRBV3-2) and TRBJ2-3; TRBD2 might be the D (6 bases). V was trimmed by 4 bases and J by 1 base, leaving 9 bases between them. Germline V gene data show CDR1 as LGHDT and CDR2 as YNNKEL (reference sequence). CDR3 length: 14 amino acids. CDR3 sequence (DNA): TGTGCCAGCAGCCTCGGGGGTGGCACAGATACGCAGTATTTT. This gives the protein CASSLGGGTDTQYF.

This clone has a handful of counts. The V call is TRBV5-6, the J call TRBJ1-2; the D gene is possibly TRBD1 (6 bases). The CDR3 has 14 amino acids. Germline CDR1 is SGHDT and CDR2 is YYEEEE. V shed 4 bases and J shed 3 bases, with 13 bases lying between them. The CDR3 sequence: CASSDTDSYYGYTF. In nucleotides, the CDR3 is TGTGCCAGCAGCGATACGGACAGTTACTATGGCTACACCTTC.

J is TRBJ1-3 and V is TRBV19; 10 bases are a match to TRBD1. The CDR3 totals 17 residues. Looked up from germline, CDR1 is LNHDA and CDR2 is SQIVND (reference sequence). Trimming took 3 bases from V and 4 from J; bases not matched to a gene: 9. DNA for the CDR3: TGTGCCAGTAGTATCCACGACAGGGGGCGCGCGGGAAACACCATATATTTT. It is translated as CASSIHDRGRAGNTIYF.

The genes are TRBV5-4 and TRBJ2-3, with 10 bases matching TRBD2. The CDR3 has 16 residues. J was trimmed by 6 bases and V by 5 bases; bases with no gene match: 12. Germline V lookup: CDR1 SGHNT, CDR2 YYREEE (reference sequence). The CDR3 DNA reads TGTGCCAGCAGACAGTCTAGCGGGAGTGGTGTGGATACGCAGTATTTT. It yields the protein CASRQSSGSGVDTQYF.

The chain recombines TRBV7-9 with TRBJ1-4, with D perhaps matching TRBD1 (6 bases). The V end was cut by 4 bases, the J end by 8 bases, with 17 bases between. This CDR3 region has 15 residues. CDR1 and CDR2 (germline): SEHNR, FQNEAQ (reference sequence). CDR3 DNA: TGTGCCAGCAGCTCCGGCCGACAGGTCTTCGAAAAACTGTTTTTT. This codes for CASSSGRQVFEKLFF.

The chain carries TRBV5-4 and TRBJ2-7, with D unclear. The germline V and J ends were trimmed by 3 bases and 2 bases, with 12 bases remaining between them. This CDR3 has 14 residues. CDR1 is SGHNT, CDR2 YYREEE, per germline (reference sequence). This CDR3 reads CASSSSVETYEQYF. CDR3 nucleotides: TGTGCCAGCAGCTCGTCAGTGGAAACCTACGAGCAGTACTTC.

In DNA form, the CDR3 reads TGTGCCAGCAACCTGGACACCAACACAGATACGCAGTATTTT. Translating it yields CASNLDTNTDTQYF. The genes are TRBV11-2 and TRBJ2-3; D possibly corresponds to TRBD1 (5 bases). Germline V gives CDR1 SGHAT, CDR2 FQNNGV. The CDR3 runs to 14 residues. Trimming pared 7 bases from V and 2 bases from J, leaving 13 bases between.

In its sample, this clone was seen once. The chain carries TRBV4-2 and TRBJ2-4; D uncertain. The germline V gene encodes CDR1 LGHNA and CDR2 YNFKEQ. This CDR3 spans 15 amino acids. Between the trimmed V and J ends, which lost 4 bases and 0 bases, there was a span of 10 bases. The CDR3: CASSPQSLAKNIQYF. CDR3 in DNA: TGTGCCAGCAGCCCCCAGTCGCTAGCCAAAAACATTCAGTACTTC.

This clone was counted between two and nine times. The CDR3 loop reads CASSLAGLSSYNEQFF. CDR3 bases: TGCGCCAGCAGCTTGGCGGGACTTAGCTCCTACAATGAGCAGTTCTTC. This chain joins TRBV5-1 and TRBJ2-1; D might be TRBD2 (6 bases). Trimming shortened V by 0 bases and J by 0 bases, and 10 bases separated the two germline ends. The CDR3 covers 16 residues. Per the germline V gene, CDR1 is SGHRS and CDR2 is YFSETQ.

V is TRBV11-3 and J is TRBJ2-7; the D call may be TRBD1 or TRBD2 (5 bases each). Germline V gene data show CDR1 as SGHNT and CDR2 as YENEEA. V lost 1 base, J lost 8 bases, and 12 bases lay in between. There are 13 residues in the CDR3. The CDR3 nucleotides are TGTGCCAGCAGCTTAGGTCTCAGGGAGAAGCAGTACTTC. It yields the protein CASSLGLREKQYF.